This T cell receptor (beta chain) was identified in a study of T cell responses to AZD1222 COVID-19 vaccine. To note about this clone: What it recognizes is unknown.

General observations from the study: Close to half of spike-specific TCRs reportedly recognize unmutated variant regions. Donors were chiefly white British, with a greater number of females, and clonal diversity was perhaps underestimated. Increased Spike-specific TCR breadth and depth were observed after two AZD1222 doses.

The repertoire was sequenced with immunoSEQ multiplex PCR; TCRdb's copy has only in-frame clones and lacks some. The data hold approximately 150,000 clones, with around 90% observed a single time. Trimming stripped 1 base from V and 15 bases from J, with 16 bases between. CDR3 size: 13 residues. Germline V gene sequence: CDR1 MGHRA, CDR2 YSYEKL. The chain employs TRBV4-1 and TRBJ2-1; D is possibly TRBD1 or TRBD2 (5 bases each). Sequences were derived from peripheral blood, sampled 28 days after the second AZD1222 dose. This sequence originates from an adult who received the AZD1222 COVID-19 vaccine. CDR3 nucleotide sequence: TGCGCCAGCAGCCAAGGGTCCGGGACGCCGCCGTTCTTC. This codes for CASSQGSGTPPFF.